This TCR beta chain was recorded in a study of T-cell reconstitution after alpha-beta-depleted transplantation in children. Study-level points and caveats: Reportedly, roughly two months post-transplant, alpha-beta T cells arose from several hundred expanded graft clones. Some patients owed their high day-60 TCRbeta diversity to surviving recipient T cells and thymic progenitors. Counts and diversity of T cells one year after transplant came mostly from newly produced T cells.

The CDR3 has 16 amino acids. The germline V gene has CDR1 SGHRS and CDR2 YFSETQ. Between the trimmed V and J ends, which lost 0 bases and 2 bases, there was a span of 13 bases. The library targeted TCRbeta and was prepared with unique molecular identifiers. TCRdb re-derived calls from the PCR reads in MiXCR, one entry per CDR3 protein. The table has some 290,000 distinct CDR3 sequences, around 25% seen once. This clonotype was detected a few times. As yet, its antigen is unknown. The chain joins TRBV5-1 to TRBJ2-3; a possible D gene is TRBD2 (5 bases). The source material was PBMCs, mostly from graft donor cells, sampled 180 days after TCRalphabeta/CD19-depleted stem cell transplant. The sequence was collected from a male patient younger than 18 who had a stem cell transplant for acute lymphoblastic leukemia, so the T cells may come from the graft donor. This CDR3 is CASSLGGMRATDTQYF. CDR3 in DNA: TGCGCCAGCAGCTTGGGAGGGATGAGAGCCACAGATACGCAGTATTTT.